This TCR beta chain was profiled in a study of regulatory T cells in long-lasting Graves disease (dated by TCRdb to the early 2020s). Describing the broader study: In the newly diagnosed Graves' disease group, patients had been taking antithyroid drugs for less than 3 months. The study was registered as a clinical trial and conducted in China. Persistent Graves' disease patients were compared with newly diagnosed Graves' disease patients by peripheral blood TCR sequencing and RNA sequencing. TCR sequencing covered some 13 persistent and 20 newly diagnosed Graves' disease patients, around 35 samples in total. General findings and caveats noted by the study authors: The authors acknowledged the small sample size as a limitation that may reduce accuracy. Only peripheral blood was studied, because thyroid tissue, the primary lesion, was inaccessible. Sequencing and analysis were limited to the TCR beta chain. More public clonotypes were shared among persistent patients (2,741) than among newly diagnosed patients (roughly 1,000). Persistent Graves' disease patients showed lower TCR Shannon entropy and fewer highly expanded clones than newly diagnosed patients, suggesting clonal expansion. Persistent disease showed preferential use of TRBV28, TRBJ1-2 and TRBJ2-5, whereas newly diagnosed disease favored TRBV20-1 and TRBJ2-1.

This clonotype has at least ten counts. Its antigen is not yet known. Nothing much larger sits one base from this clone, and base qualities are not available. In the paper's terms, the time point label means: newly diagnosed GD, antithyroid drugs for less than 3 months. For both TCR sequencing and RNA sequencing, RNA was extracted from PBMCs in TRIzol. Graves' disease was diagnosed according to American Thyroid Association guidelines. Patients were recruited from an endocrinology department in Xi'an, China. From each patient, approximately 10 milliliters of peripheral blood was collected into an EDTA anticoagulant tube. PBMCs were isolated by Ficoll Paque Plus density gradient separation without further T cell sorting. An Agilent 2100 Bioanalyzer and agarose gel were used to assess RNA quality, and a NanoDrop 2000 was used to measure RNA concentration. From its cysteine to its phenylalanine, the CDR3 spans 15 amino acids. The DNA shown is the 45-base CDR3, in frame from base 1. The germline V gene yields MNHNS for CDR1 and SASEGT for CDR2. Trimming costs V 3 bases and J 0 bases, and their ends lie 12 bases apart.

Library prep was done by multiplex PCR. Sequencing relied on an Illumina HiSeq 4000. To build TCR beta libraries, CDR3 regions were amplified by Arm-PCR using iRepertoire HTBI primers. Before sequencing, the PCR products underwent gel purification. The original pipeline was this. A total of fewer than 70 TRBV and 14 TRBJ segments were identified across samples and were used for gene usage analysis of CDR3 amino acid clonotypes. COPE and FqMerger were used to merge the filtered high-quality paired reads into contigs. BLAST was used to align contigs to IMGT TRBV, TRBD and TRBJ reference genes, and CDR3 was defined according to IMGT. Highly expanded clones were defined as clonotypes with a frequency above 0.1%. Repertoire diversity was measured by Shannon entropy, and V-J evenness by the Gini coefficient. A clonotype was considered public if more than one individual shared it. TCRdb trimmed public reads at Q25 via fastp, called clones via MiXCR and kept in-frame beta chains. Duplicate CDR3 protein sequences are folded into a single record with the most common DNA and genes. Clone size and V and J calls follow TCRdb, not the original study. In this sample the table shows 580,000 or so distinct CDR3 sequences, about 16% of which occur a single time. Jointly, the top ten make up around 12% of the sample.

These data were also filed under a second study, of T cells in Graves' hyperthyroidism and ophthalmopathy. As noted in the second study: Stable Graves' hyperthyroidism was defined as the absence of progression to ophthalmopathy over 18 months of follow-up. Hyperthyroidism patients were newly diagnosed, had a disease duration of under 2 months, and were aged 18 to 65 years. Exclusion was applied to patients with uncontrolled infections, other autoimmune diseases, pregnancy or lactation. Diagnoses were established on the basis of clinical symptoms, serum thyroxine and TRAb, thyroid ultrasound, and orbital computed tomography. The TCR CDR3 was subjected to a first round of RT-PCR using the HTBI primer set and the Qiagen OneStep RT-PCR kit. Most expanded thyroid clonotypes (frequency above 0.001) were also detected in blood, suggesting blood repertoires may reflect thyroid immune responses. In cross-validation, a model built on a 13 V-J signature told ophthalmopathy apart from stable hyperthyroidism with approximately 90% sensitivity and roughly 81% specificity, and in testing the same model reached 80%/75%. In validation, the model predicted progression to ophthalmopathy a median of about 6 months before onset, with over 60% sensitivity and about 72% specificity. To identify TCR V-J signatures that set the groups apart, the researchers used a discovery cohort of 100 or so patients, made up of 40 to 45 with Graves' ophthalmopathy and about 59 with stable Graves' hyperthyroidism. Whether ophthalmopathy could be predicted prospectively was tested in an independent validation cohort made up of 18 to 20 hyperthyroidism patients plus 17 patients who later progressed to ophthalmopathy. The 100 discovery patients were randomly divided into training and test sets at a 7:3 ratio. The study also compared thyroid tissue and blood T-cell repertoires from several Graves' hyperthyroidism patients. After blood sampling, hyperthyroidism patients were treated with methimazole at a starting dose of 30 mg daily, and ophthalmopathy patients were treated with high-dose intravenous methylprednisolone. The libraries were constructed in a second round of multiplex PCR and then size-selected and purified. Paired-end sequencing of the libraries was performed with 100 bp reads on an Illumina HiSeq2000. SOAPnuke was used to process the raw data, throwing out any read that contained adapters or uncalled bases, had a mean Phred below 15, or lacked an exact constant-primer or identifier match. COPE v1.2.5 was used to merge the high-quality paired reads, and each unique nucleotide sequence was defined as a clonotype. Clonotypes were aligned to IMGT TRBV, TRBD and TRBJ reference segments using MiTCR v1.1. The analysis was restricted to V-J combinations with a frequency above 0.0001, which together covered 99.2% of the repertoires. A TCS score was defined as the ratio between F50 (clonal expansion) and ExV (chaos), using BLOSUM62-based TCRdist between CDR3 peptides within each V-J. Welch's t-statistics and random forest reduced 500 to 550 V-J features to 13, which were used in a naive Bayes classifier (R e1071). No statistical method was used to set the sample size in advance, and investigators knew the group allocation. The paper reports TCR Vbeta CDR3 sequencing of some 140 peripheral blood samples: approximately 41 ophthalmopathy, around 80 hyperthyroidism and 17 progressor patients.

The TCR was taken from a man between 18 and 29 years old with Graves disease. Donor details come from another sample of the same person, matched by shared clones. The source material was peripheral blood mononuclear cells (PBMCs), sampled at new diagnosis, from a patient treated with antithyroid drugs. The chain was built from TRBV6-1 and TRBJ2-7; TRBD1 might be the D gene, on 5 matching bases. The DNA sequence is given as TGTGCCAGCAGTGATTCGCAGGGCAGCTCCTACGAGCAGTACTTC. It codes for CASSDSQGSSYEQYF.